This entry is about one TCR beta chain. This clone was seen repeatedly, ten times or more. Its antigen target is currently unknown. No base quality information exists; no much larger clone differs at one position. No patient had received any treatment before thyroid surgery. Using T-cell receptor beta sequencing, the researchers looked back retrospectively at clinical samples from patients, gathered between the early 2010s and the late 2010s. V gives up 2 bases and J gives up 2 bases, and the segment between their germline ends measures 13 bases. CDR3 length: 16 amino acids, cysteine to phenylalanine. Only CDR3 DNA is held: 48 bases, read in frame from base 1. Looking up the germline V gene (reference sequence) yields CDR1 MNHNY and CDR2 SVGAGI. The sample is drawn from a study of metastatic and nonmetastatic thyroid tumors (dated by TCRdb to 2019 to 2021). Background for the entire study: Repertoires were compared across peripheral blood and tumor or nodule tissue samples from malignant and benign thyroid patients.

Library preparation used PCR. TCRdb names Illumina HiSeq 4000 as the instrument used. High-throughput sequencing was used to profile the CDR3 region of the TCR beta-chain in every patient. As for the authors' bioinformatics: CDR3 differences across clinicopathological groups were used to build a classifier for discriminating distant-metastatic papillary thyroid cancer patients. To measure repertoire diversity the researchers used the Shannon index, while the Morisita-Horn index served to gauge how similar the tumor and blood repertoires were. The public reads were reprocessed in TCRdb via fastp at Q25 and MiXCR, keeping in-frame beta chains. The V and J calls follow TCRdb's processing rather than the paper's. This sample lists tens of thousands of clones; 25% to 30% were detected once. The top ten hold more than 15% of the sample. What the study reported, not specific to this receptor: TCR beta diversity was reported as significantly higher in malignant tumors than in benign nodules, in both blood and tumor samples.

This clonotype originated in a female donor with papillary thyroid cancer or a benign thyroid nodule (not recorded which). Some clones in this sample may be carry-over from other donors' samples. Material for sequencing was blood. This chain is built from TRBV6-6 and TRBJ2-1, with the D gene not confidently named. The CDR3 loop reads CASSYREWSTYNEQFF. DNA sequence: TGTGCCAGCAGTTACAGGGAATGGAGTACCTACAATGAGCAGTTCTTC.